This TCR beta chain appears in the sequencing data of a study of blood T cells in healthy people across ages. As concerns this clonotype: Its specificity is unknown.

CDR3 length equals 16 residues. Germline CDR1 and CDR2: SGHRS and YFSETQ. V gave up 0 bases and J gave up 5 bases, with 17 bases separating them. The use of a sample-barcoded 5' primer and a J-beta primer mix characterized a second PCR of roughly 6 to 11 cycles. TCRdb independently ran MiXCR on the 5' RACE reads; one entry per CDR3 protein. The sample comprises around 2 million distinct CDR3 sequences, around 42% of which are singletons, and more than 20% rests with the top ten. The study, taken as a whole, reports: The long-lived group displayed more naive CD4+ cells, plus higher diversity, than the aged donors did. Per-million-T-cell TCR beta diversity fell roughly linearly with age.

Sequencing input: blood. This clonotype was sampled from a human donor in good health. The J gene is TRBJ1-1, the V gene TRBV5-1, with a possible D match to TRBD1 (6 bases). The CDR3 loop reads CASSLEVGGSGTEAFF. CDR3 in DNA: TGCGCCAGCAGCTTGGAGGTAGGGGGGTCGGGGACTGAAGCTTTCTTT.